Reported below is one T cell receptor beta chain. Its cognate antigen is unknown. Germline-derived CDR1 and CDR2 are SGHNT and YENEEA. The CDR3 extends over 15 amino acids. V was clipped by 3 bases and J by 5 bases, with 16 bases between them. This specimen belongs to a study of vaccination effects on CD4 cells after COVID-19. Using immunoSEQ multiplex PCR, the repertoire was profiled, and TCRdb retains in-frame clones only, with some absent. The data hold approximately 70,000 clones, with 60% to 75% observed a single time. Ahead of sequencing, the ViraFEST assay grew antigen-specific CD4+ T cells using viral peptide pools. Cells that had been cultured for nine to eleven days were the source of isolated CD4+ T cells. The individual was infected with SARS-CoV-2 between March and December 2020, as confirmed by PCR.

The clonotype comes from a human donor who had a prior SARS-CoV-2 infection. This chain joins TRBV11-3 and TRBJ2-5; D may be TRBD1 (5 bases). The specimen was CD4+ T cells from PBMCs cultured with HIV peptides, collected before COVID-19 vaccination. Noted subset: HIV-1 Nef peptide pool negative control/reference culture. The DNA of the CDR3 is TGTGCCAGCAGCTTCTTTAGGGGTCGTCCGGAGACCCAGTACTTC. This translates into CASSFFRGRPETQYF.